A single sample gave rise to the 27 T cell receptor beta chains below, sequenced in a study of sequential checkpoint blockade in melanoma. Clones were read by immunoSEQ multiplex PCR, and TCRdb kept only the in-frame ones, dropping some. The top ten hold around 17% of the sample, which has roughly 18,000 clones, 45% to 65% seen once. Treatment noted: randomized to nivolumab then ipilimumab (arm A) or the reverse (arm B). Sequenced material: CD8+ T cells sorted from blood (inferred from file names), taken from a patient given nivolumab and ipilimumab in sequence. The receptor source for this set is a human donor with melanoma.

The chain uses TRBV15 and TRBJ1-2, with 7 bases aligning to TRBD1. Germline V gene lookup returns CDR1 LNHNV and CDR2 YYDKDF (reference sequence). This CDR3 is 15 amino acids long. Losses at the gene ends were 0 bases for V and 5 bases for J; bases not matched to a gene: 6. In nucleotides, the CDR3 is TGTGCCACCAGCAGAGATAGGGACAGCTTATATGGCTACACCTTC. This sequence encodes CATSRDRDSLYGYTF.

The chain recombines TRBV9 with TRBJ2-3, with TRBD2 as a possible D gene (6 bases). V was trimmed by 2 bases and J by 0 bases, leaving 10 bases between them. The germline V gene encodes CDR1 SGDLS and CDR2 YYNGEE. The CDR3 has 15 residues. CDR3 nucleotide sequence: TGTGCCAGCAGCGTCGTAGCGGATAGCACAGATACGCAGTATTTT. This codes for CASSVVADSTDTQYF.

This rearrangement joins TRBV5-3 to TRBJ2-5; 12 bases line up with TRBD2. TRBV5-3 belongs to the ORF category, with a function that is uncertain. CDR3 length: 15 residues. Trimming at V came to 8 bases and at J to 4 bases, leaving 9 bases not matched to a gene. This CDR3 reads CASSLGLAGLETQYF. The DNA for the CDR3 is TGTGCCAGCAGCCTAGGACTAGCGGGATTAGAGACCCAGTACTTC.

V gene TRBV18 combines with J gene TRBJ2-7; D uncertain. The germline CDR1 and CDR2 sequences are KGHSH and LQKENI. This CDR3 is 14 amino acids long. V lost 2 bases to trimming and J lost 1 base, with 9 bases between them. The CDR3 sequence is CASSPGVGSYEQYF. The CDR3 nucleotides read TGTGCCAGCTCACCAGGAGTGGGTTCCTACGAGCAGTACTTC.

The chain uses TRBV2 and TRBJ2-1; possible D gene TRBD1, 5 bases. With 1 base removed from V and 3 bases from J, the gap between germline ends came to 10 bases. This CDR3 has 15 residues. Germline V gene data show CDR1 as SNHLY and CDR2 as FYNNEI. The chain's CDR3 is CASSEGRVRYNEQFF. In DNA form, the CDR3 reads TGTGCCAGCAGTGAAGGCAGGGTGCGCTACAATGAGCAGTTCTTC.

This clone was recorded a few times. The chain is built from TRBV7-9 and TRBJ2-1; a possible D gene is TRBD2 (7 bases). The ends were cut back, 1 base at V and 4 bases at J, with 11 bases in the middle. This CDR3 contains 15 residues. Germline loops: CDR1 SEHNR, CDR2 FQNEAQ (reference sequence). CDR3: CASSLGGGQYNEQFF. Here the CDR3 DNA reads TGTGCCAGCAGCTTAGGGGGGGGACAATACAATGAGCAGTTCTTC.

The rearrangement uses TRBV7-9 and TRBJ1-4; D gene unclear. CDR1 and CDR2 from the germline V gene are SEHNR and FQNEAQ (reference sequence). This CDR3 region has 16 residues. With 1 base removed from V and 7 bases from J, the gap between germline ends came to 16 bases. The CDR3 protein is CASSLEGGKVFEKLFF. The DNA for the CDR3 is TGTGCCAGCAGCTTAGAAGGCGGGAAAGTCTTTGAAAAACTGTTTTTT.

This clone has more than one count but fewer than ten. The chain couples TRBV27 to TRBJ1-2, with TRBD1 matching 8 bases. The ends lost 8 bases at V and 5 bases at J; junction bases unmatched: 4. The CDR3 is 12 residues long. CDR1 is MNHEY, CDR2 SMNVEV, per germline (reference sequence). The CDR3 nucleotides read TGTGCCAGCGGAGGACAGGGTTATGGCTACACCTTC. As protein: CASGGQGYGYTF.

CDR3 sequence reads: CASSMTGDTEAFF. As DNA, the CDR3 is TGTGCCAGTAGTATGACAGGGGACACTGAAGCTTTCTTT. The V call is TRBV19, the J call TRBJ1-1; 8 bases map to TRBD1. With 3 bases clipped from V and 3 bases from J, the junction kept 0 bases outside the gene matches. The CDR3 loop spans 13 amino acids. Germline CDR1 LNHDA, CDR2 SQIVND (reference sequence).

The chain employs TRBV7-9 and TRBJ2-7, with TRBD1 as a possible D gene (5 bases). The germline V gene encodes CDR1 SEHNR and CDR2 FQNEAQ (reference sequence). The CDR3 is made up of 15 amino acids. The V end lost 4 bases, the J end lost 4 bases, and 17 bases lay between the germline ends. The CDR3 DNA reads TGTGCCAGCAGCTCAGGGTTTACGGGTCTTTACGAGCAGTACTTC. Its translation: CASSSGFTGLYEQYF.

This clone was observed a handful of times. The chain couples TRBV27 to TRBJ1-2; D might be TRBD1 (5 bases). The CDR3 sequence is 15 residues long. In germline, CDR1 is MNHEY, CDR2 SMNVEV (reference sequence). The V end lost 4 bases, the J end lost 4 bases, and 16 bases lay between the germline ends. The CDR3 sequence: CASSWLAGGVYGYTF. In DNA form, the CDR3 reads TGTGCCAGCAGTTGGTTGGCGGGGGGGGTCTATGGCTACACCTTC.

The chain uses TRBV7-9 and TRBJ2-1; 7 bases are shared with TRBD1. The CDR3 has 14 amino acids. From germline, CDR1 is SEHNR and CDR2 FQNEAQ (reference sequence). Trimming at V came to 5 bases and at J to 5 bases, leaving 6 bases not matched to a gene. The CDR3: CASSPDRWDNEQFF. The CDR3 DNA follows: TGTGCCAGCAGCCCGGACAGGTGGGACAATGAGCAGTTCTTC.

This clone was seen more than once but under ten times. Compared with germline, one end of the junction differs, possibly owing to a read error. This sequence joins TRBV13 and TRBJ1-2; D may be TRBD1 (5 bases). The CDR3 is made up of 14 amino acids. Germline loops: CDR1 PRHDT, CDR2 FYEKMQ (reference sequence). CDR3 in DNA: TGCGCCAGCAGCCAATGGAGCGCAGGGCTTGGCTACACCTTC. Translation gives CASSQWSAGLGYTF.

The rearrangement links TRBV19 to TRBJ1-5; D ambiguous. Germline V gene data show CDR1 as LNHDA and CDR2 as SQIVND (reference sequence). The germline V and J ends were trimmed by 2 bases and 0 bases, with 11 bases remaining between them. The CDR3 is 16 residues long. CDR3: CASSIQAAYSNQPQHF. Written as DNA, the CDR3 is TGTGCCAGTAGTATACAGGCAGCTTATAGCAATCAGCCCCAGCATTTT.

This clone came up a few times. V gene TRBV19 combines with J gene TRBJ1-2; TRBD1 is a possible D gene (6 bases). The CDR3 extends over 13 amino acids. From germline, CDR1 is LNHDA and CDR2 SQIVND (reference sequence). Between the trimmed V and J ends, which lost 8 bases and 5 bases, there was a span of 15 bases. The CDR3: CASETGTPYGYTF. The CDR3 DNA follows: TGTGCCAGTGAGACCGGGACACCTTATGGCTACACCTTC.

The chain couples TRBV7-3 to TRBJ2-5; D may be TRBD2 (5 bases). Trimming took 3 bases from V and 4 from J, leaving 12 bases between them. Germline V gives CDR1 SGHTA, CDR2 FQGTGA. This CDR3 is 14 amino acids long. The CDR3 DNA sequence: TGTGCCAGCAGCTTGTCGGGGTCTGGAGAGACCCAGTACTTC. As protein: CASSLSGSGETQYF.

V usage is TRBV2 and J usage is TRBJ1-1; D remains unclear. The CDR3 covers 13 residues. From germline, CDR1 is SNHLY and CDR2 FYNNEI. With 6 bases removed from V and 8 bases from J, the gap between germline ends came to 16 bases. This chain's CDR3 is CASSPQVHAEAFF. In DNA form, the CDR3 reads TGTGCCAGCAGCCCTCAGGTACACGCGGAAGCTTTCTTT.

The chain employs TRBV7-3 and TRBJ2-1; TRBD1 aligns across 10 bases. CDR1 SGHTA and CDR2 FQGTGA come from the germline V gene. The CDR3 runs to 17 residues. J gave up 6 bases and V 2 bases, and 10 bases lay outside the gene matches. This CDR3 is CASSLGVSGQGPNEQFF. As DNA, the CDR3 is TGTGCCAGCAGCTTAGGAGTCTCGGGACAGGGGCCCAATGAGCAGTTCTTC.

Within the sample, this clone is medium-sized. The gene calls are TRBV5-4 and TRBJ2-5; no clear D gene. Trimming took off 2 bases at V and 5 bases at J, with 7 bases between the two ends. In germline, CDR1 is SGHNT, CDR2 YYREEE (reference sequence). This CDR3 is built from 12 residues. CDR3 sequence: CASSLAWETQYF. In DNA, the CDR3 is TGTGCCAGCAGCTTAGCGTGGGAGACCCAGTACTTC.

CDR3 nucleotides: TGTGCCAGCAGTTTCGGACTAGCGGGGTACAATGAGCAGTTCTTC. Translated, it gives CASSFGLAGYNEQFF. The chain is built from TRBV28 and TRBJ2-1, with 12 positions matching TRBD2. V shed 3 bases, J shed 4 bases, and the junction held 1 base outside the gene matches. Germline CDR1 is MDHEN and CDR2 is SYDVKM. The CDR3 covers 15 residues.

The chain is built from TRBV7-9 and TRBJ1-2; TRBD1 matches 7 bases. In germline, CDR1 is SEHNR, CDR2 FQNEAQ (reference sequence). The CDR3 is made up of 14 amino acids. The V segment lost 5 bases and the J segment 4 bases; nucleotides outside the gene matches: 7. The CDR3 DNA reads as TGTGCCAGCAGCCCGGGACAGACTTTCTATGGCTACACCTTC. As protein: CASSPGQTFYGYTF.

This clone was picked up a small number of times. The genes are TRBV10-3 and TRBJ2-5; TRBD1 aligns across 11 bases. Trimming removed 0 bases from V and 3 bases from J; junction bases left unmatched: 3. This CDR3 contains 16 residues. Germline CDR1 and CDR2: ENHRY and SYGVKD. The CDR3 region is CAISESGTGGKETQYF. Here the CDR3 DNA reads TGTGCCATCAGTGAGTCGGGGACAGGGGGAAAAGAGACCCAGTACTTC.

This chain uses TRBV7-6 with TRBJ1-6; weak D call: TRBD1 (6 bases). The CDR3 totals 14 residues. With 4 bases removed from V and 6 bases from J, the gap between germline ends came to 10 bases. Germline V CDR1 and CDR2: SGHVS, FNYEAQ. For the CDR3, the DNA is TGTGCCAGCAGCTCCGACAGGCTTAATTCACCCCTCCACTTT. Its translation: CASSSDRLNSPLHF.

This chain links TRBV30 with TRBJ2-1; 10 bases map to TRBD1. In germline, CDR1 is GTSNPN, CDR2 SVGIG (reference sequence). Trimming at V came to 2 bases and at J to 4 bases, leaving 5 bases not matched to a gene. The CDR3 is made up of 15 amino acids. CDR3 loop: CAWSNGDRGYNEQFF. The CDR3 bases are TGTGCCTGGAGTAATGGGGACAGGGGATACAATGAGCAGTTCTTC.

The genes are TRBV2 and TRBJ2-2; D is perhaps TRBD1 (5 bases). The CDR3 runs 14 residues. CDR1 is SNHLY, CDR2 FYNNEI, per germline. V shed 5 bases and J shed 2 bases, with 9 bases lying between them. CDR3 protein: CASSSTVNTGELFF. CDR3 nucleotides: TGTGCCAGCAGTTCGACAGTCAACACCGGGGAGCTGTTTTTT.

Relative to its sample, this clone is medium-sized. The rearrangement joins TRBV4-1 to TRBJ1-4, with D perhaps TRBD1 (6 bases). The CDR3 is made up of 16 amino acids. V was clipped by 4 bases and J by 8 bases, with 20 bases between them. Germline V CDR1 and CDR2: MGHRA, YSYEKL. CDR3 DNA: TGCGCCAGCAGCCGCCTCTTACAGGGATTCACCGAAAAACTGTTTTTT. This codes for CASSRLLQGFTEKLFF.

The CDR3 reads CASSRAQGKETQYF. As DNA, the CDR3 is TGTGCCAGCAGCCGTGCCCAGGGCAAAGAGACCCAGTACTTC. The chain carries TRBV13 and TRBJ2-5; maybe TRBD1 (5 bases). Trimming removed 5 bases from V and 3 bases from J, with 13 bases in between. CDR1 and CDR2 from the germline V gene are PRHDT and FYEKMQ (reference sequence). There are 14 residues in the CDR3. Combining the CDR3 with reference TRBV13 and TRBJ2-5 gives the whole variable domain AAGVIQSPRHLIKEKRETATLKCYPIPRHDTVYWYQQGPGQDPQFLISFYEKMQSDKGSIPDRFSAQQFSDYHSELNMSSLELGDSALYFCASSRAQGKETQYFGPGTRLLVL.